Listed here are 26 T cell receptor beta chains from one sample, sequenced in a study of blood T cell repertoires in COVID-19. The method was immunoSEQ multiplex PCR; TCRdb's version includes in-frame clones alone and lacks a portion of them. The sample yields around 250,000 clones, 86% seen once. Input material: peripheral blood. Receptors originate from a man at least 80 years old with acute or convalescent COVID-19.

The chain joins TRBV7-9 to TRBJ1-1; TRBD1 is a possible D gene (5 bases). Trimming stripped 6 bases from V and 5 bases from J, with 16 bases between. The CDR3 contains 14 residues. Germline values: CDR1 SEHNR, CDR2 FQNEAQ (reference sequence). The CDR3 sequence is CASRHTGYGTEAFF. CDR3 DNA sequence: TGTGCCAGCAGGCATACAGGATACGGGACTGAAGCTTTCTTT. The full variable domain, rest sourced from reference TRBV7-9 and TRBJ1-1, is DTGVSQNPRHKITKRGQNVTFRCDPISEHNRLYWYRQTLGQGPEFLTYFQNEAQLEKSRLLSDRFSAERPKGSFSTLEIQRTEQGDSAMYLCASRHTGYGTEAFFGQGTRLTVV.

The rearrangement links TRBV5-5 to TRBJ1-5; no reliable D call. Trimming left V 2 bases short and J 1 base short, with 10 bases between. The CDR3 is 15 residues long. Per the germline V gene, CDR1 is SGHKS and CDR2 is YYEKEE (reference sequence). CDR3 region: CASSFEPTSNQPQHF. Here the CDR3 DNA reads TGTGCCAGCAGCTTCGAGCCCACGAGCAATCAGCCCCAGCATTTT.

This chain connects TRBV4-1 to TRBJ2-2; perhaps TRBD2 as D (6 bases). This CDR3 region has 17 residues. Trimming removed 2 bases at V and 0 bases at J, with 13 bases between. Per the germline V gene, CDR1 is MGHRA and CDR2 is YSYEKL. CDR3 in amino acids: CASSQNPSAANTGELFF. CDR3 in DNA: TGCGCCAGCAGCCAAAATCCTAGCGCCGCGAACACCGGGGAGCTGTTTTTT.

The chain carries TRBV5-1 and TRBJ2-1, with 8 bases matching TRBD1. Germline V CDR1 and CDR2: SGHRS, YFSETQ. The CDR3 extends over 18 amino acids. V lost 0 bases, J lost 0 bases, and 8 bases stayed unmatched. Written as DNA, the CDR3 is TGCGCCAGCAGCTTGGTCCCGGGACAGGTTTCCTCCTACAATGAGCAGTTCTTC. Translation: CASSLVPGQVSSYNEQFF.

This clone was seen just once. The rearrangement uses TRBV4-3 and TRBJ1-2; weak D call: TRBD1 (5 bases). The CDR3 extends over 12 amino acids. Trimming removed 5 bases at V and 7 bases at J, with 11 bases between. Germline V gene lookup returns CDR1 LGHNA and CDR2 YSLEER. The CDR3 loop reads CASSGGIGGYTF. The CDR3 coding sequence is TGCGCCAGCAGCGGGGGGATCGGTGGCTACACCTTC.

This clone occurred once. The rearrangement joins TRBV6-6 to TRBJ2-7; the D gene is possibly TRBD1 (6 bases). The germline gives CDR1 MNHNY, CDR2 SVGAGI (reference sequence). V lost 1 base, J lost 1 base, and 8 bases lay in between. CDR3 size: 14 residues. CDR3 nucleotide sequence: TGTGCCAGCAGTTACTTACAGGGTTCCTACGAGCAGTACTTC. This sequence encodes CASSYLQGSYEQYF.

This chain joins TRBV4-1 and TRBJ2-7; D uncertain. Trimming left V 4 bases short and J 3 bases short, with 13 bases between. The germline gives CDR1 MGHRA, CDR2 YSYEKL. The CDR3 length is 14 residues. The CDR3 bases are TGCGCCAGCAGCCGGCCTGAAGGAGACTACGAGCAGTACTTC. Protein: CASSRPEGDYEQYF.

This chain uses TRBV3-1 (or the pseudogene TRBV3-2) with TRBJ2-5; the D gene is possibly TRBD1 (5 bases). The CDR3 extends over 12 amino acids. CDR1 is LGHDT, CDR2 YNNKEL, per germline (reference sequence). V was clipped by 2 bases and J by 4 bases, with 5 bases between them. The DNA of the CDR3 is TGTGCCAGCAGCCAACAGGGAGAGACCCAGTACTTC. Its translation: CASSQQGETQYF.

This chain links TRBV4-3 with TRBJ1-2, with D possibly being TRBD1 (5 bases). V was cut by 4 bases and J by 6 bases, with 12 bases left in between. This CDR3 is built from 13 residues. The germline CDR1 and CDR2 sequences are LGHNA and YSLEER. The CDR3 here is CASSLTIGDGYTF. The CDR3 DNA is TGCGCCAGCAGCCTCACAATAGGGGATGGCTACACCTTC.

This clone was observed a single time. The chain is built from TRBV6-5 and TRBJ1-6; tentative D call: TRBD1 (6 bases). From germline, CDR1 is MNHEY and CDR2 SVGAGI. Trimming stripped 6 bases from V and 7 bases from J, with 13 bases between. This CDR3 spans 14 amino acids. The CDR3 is CASRGGAGNSPLHF. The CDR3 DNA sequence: TGTGCCAGCAGGGGGGGGGCCGGGAATTCACCCCTCCACTTT.

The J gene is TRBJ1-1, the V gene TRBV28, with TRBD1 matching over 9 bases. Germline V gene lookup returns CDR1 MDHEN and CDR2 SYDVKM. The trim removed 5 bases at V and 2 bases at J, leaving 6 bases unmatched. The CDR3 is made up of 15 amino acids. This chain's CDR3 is CASSASDRGNTEAFF. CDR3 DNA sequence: TGTGCCAGCAGTGCTTCGGACAGGGGTAACACTGAAGCTTTCTTT.

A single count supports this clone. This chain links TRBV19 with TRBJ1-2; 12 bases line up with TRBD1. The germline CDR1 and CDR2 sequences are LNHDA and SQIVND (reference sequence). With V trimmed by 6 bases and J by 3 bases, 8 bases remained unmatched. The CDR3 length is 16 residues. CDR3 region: CASRGDRGRSDYGYTF. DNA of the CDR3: TGTGCCAGTAGGGGGGACAGGGGGCGATCGGACTATGGCTACACCTTC.

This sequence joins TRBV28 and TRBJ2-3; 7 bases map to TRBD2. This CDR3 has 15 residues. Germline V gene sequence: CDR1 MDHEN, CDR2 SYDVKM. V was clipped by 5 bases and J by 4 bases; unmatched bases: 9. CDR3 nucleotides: TGTGCCAGCAGTCTCTTAGTTGGGGGGGCAGATACGCAGTATTTT. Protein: CASSLLVGGADTQYF.

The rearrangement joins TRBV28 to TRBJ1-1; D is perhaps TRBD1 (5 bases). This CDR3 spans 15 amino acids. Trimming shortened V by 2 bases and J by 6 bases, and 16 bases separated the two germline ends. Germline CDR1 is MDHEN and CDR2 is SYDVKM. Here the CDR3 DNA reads TGTGCCAGCAGTTTAGGTCCGGGGAGGGGAGCTGAAGCTTTCTTT. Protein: CASSLGPGRGAEAFF.

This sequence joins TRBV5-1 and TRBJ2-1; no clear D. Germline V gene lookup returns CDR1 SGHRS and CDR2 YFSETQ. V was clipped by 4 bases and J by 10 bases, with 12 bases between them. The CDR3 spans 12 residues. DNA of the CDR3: TGCGCCAGCAGCCACACGTCCACCGAGCAGTTCTTC. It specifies CASSHTSTEQFF.

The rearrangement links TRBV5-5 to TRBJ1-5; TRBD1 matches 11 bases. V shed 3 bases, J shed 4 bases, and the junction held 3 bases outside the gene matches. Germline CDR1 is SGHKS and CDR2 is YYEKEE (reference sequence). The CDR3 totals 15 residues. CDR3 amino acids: CASSSGTGGNQPQHF. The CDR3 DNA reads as TGTGCCAGCAGCTCGGGGACAGGGGGGAATCAGCCCCAGCATTTT.

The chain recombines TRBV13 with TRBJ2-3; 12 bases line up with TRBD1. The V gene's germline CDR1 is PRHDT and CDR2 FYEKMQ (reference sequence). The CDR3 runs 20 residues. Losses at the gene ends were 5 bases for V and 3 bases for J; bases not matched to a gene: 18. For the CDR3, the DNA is TGTGCCAGCAGCCCAGTTGGGGTTTTCCCGGGACAGGGGGCAACAGATACGCAGTATTTT. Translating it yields CASSPVGVFPGQGATDTQYF. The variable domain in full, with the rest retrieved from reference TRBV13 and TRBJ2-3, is AAGVIQSPRHLIKEKRETATLKCYPIPRHDTVYWYQQGPGQDPQFLISFYEKMQSDKGSIPDRFSAQQFSDYHSELNMSSLELGDSALYFCASSPVGVFPGQGATDTQYFGPGTRLTVL.

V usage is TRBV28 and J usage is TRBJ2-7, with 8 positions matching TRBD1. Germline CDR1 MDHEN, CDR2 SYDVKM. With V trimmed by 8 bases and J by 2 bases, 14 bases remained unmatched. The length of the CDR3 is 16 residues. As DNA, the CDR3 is TGTGCCAGCTCCGGGTCCCAGGGGACAGGTCCCTACGAGCAGTACTTC. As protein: CASSGSQGTGPYEQYF.

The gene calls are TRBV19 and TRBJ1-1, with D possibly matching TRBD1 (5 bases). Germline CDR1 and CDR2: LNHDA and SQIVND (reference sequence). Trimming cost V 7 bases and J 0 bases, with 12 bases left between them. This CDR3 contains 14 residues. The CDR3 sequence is CASTLGGMNTEAFF. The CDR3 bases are TGTGCCAGTACCTTGGGGGGGATGAACACTGAAGCTTTCTTT.

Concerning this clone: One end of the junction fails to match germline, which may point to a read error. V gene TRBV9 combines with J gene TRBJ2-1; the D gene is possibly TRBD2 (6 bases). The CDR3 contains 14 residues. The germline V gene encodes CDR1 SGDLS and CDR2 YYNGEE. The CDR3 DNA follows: TGTGCCAGCAGCGTACGGCTGTTGGAGGGTGAGCAATTCTTC. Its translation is CASSVRLLEGEQFF.

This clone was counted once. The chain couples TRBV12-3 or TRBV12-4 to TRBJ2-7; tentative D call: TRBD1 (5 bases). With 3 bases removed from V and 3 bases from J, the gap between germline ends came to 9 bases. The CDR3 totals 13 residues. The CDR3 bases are TGTGCCAGCAGTTTCCACCAGGGCTACGAGCAGTACTTC. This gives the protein CASSFHQGYEQYF.

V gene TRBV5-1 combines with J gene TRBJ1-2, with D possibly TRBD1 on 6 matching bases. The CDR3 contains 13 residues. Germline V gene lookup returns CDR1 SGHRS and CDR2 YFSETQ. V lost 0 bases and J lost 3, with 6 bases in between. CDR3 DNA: TGCGCCAGCAGCTTGGCAGGGGACTATGGCTACACCTTC. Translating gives CASSLAGDYGYTF.

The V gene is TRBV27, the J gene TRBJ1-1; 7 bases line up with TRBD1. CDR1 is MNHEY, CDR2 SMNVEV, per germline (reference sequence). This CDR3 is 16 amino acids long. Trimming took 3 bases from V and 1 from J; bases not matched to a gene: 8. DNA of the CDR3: TGTGCCAGCAGTTTCCTACAGGGGCAACCGAACACTGAAGCTTTCTTT. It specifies CASSFLQGQPNTEAFF.

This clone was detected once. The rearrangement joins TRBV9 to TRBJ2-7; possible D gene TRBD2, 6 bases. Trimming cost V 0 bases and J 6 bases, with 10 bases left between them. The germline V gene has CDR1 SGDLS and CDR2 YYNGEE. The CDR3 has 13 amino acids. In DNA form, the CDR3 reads TGTGCCAGCAGCGTAGCTGGGACTGGCGAGCAGTACTTC. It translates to CASSVAGTGEQYF.

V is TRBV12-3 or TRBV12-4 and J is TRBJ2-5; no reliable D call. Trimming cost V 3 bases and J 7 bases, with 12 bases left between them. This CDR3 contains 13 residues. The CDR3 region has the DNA TGTGCCAGCAGTTTGTTTGGAGAAGGGACCCAGTACTTC. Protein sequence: CASSLFGEGTQYF.

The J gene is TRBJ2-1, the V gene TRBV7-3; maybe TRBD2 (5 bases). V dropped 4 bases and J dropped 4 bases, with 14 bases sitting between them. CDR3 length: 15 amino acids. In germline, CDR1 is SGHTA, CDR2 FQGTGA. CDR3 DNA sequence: TGTGCCAGCAGCTCCGACTATAGCTCTTACAATGAGCAGTTCTTC. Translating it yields CASSSDYSSYNEQFF.